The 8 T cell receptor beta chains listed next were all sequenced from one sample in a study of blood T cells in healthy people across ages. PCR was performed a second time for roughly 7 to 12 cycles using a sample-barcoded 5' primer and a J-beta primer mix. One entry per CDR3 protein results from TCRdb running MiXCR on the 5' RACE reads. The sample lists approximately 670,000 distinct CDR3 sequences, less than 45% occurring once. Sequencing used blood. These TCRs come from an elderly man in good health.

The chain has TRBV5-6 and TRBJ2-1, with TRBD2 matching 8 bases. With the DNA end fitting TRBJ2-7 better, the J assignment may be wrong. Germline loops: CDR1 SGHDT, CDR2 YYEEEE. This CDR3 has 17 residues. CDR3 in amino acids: CASSLGRGANSYNEQYF. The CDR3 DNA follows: TGTGCCAGCAGCTTGGGGCGGGGGGCGAACTCCTACAATGAGCAGTACTTC.

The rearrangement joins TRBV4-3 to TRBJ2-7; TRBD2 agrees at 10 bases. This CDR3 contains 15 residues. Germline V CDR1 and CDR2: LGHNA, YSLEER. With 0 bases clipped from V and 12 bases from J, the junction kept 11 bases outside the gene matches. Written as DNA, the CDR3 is TGCGCCAGCAGCCAAGAAGGTGGCCTAGCGGGAGTGACGTACTTC. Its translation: CASSQEGGLAGVTYF.

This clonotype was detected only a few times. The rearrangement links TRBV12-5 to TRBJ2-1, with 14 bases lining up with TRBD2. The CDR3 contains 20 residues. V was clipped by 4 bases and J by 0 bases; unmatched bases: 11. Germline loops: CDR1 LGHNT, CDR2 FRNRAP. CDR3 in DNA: TGTGCTAGTGGTTACCTGGGACTAGCGGGGGTCCTTAGCTCCTACAATGAGCAGTTCTTC. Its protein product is CASGYLGLAGVLSSYNEQFF.

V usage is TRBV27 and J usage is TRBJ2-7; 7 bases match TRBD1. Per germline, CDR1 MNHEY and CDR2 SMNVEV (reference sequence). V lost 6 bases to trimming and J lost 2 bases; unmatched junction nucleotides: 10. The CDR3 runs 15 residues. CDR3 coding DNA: TGTGCCAGCAGGCTAGGCTACAGGGGCCCCTACGAGCAGTACTTC. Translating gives CASRLGYRGPYEQYF.

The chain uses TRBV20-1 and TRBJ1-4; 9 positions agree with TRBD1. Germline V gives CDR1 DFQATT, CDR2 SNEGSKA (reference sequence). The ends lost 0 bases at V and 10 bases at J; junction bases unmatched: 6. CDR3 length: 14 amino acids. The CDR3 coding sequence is TGCAGTGCTAGAGATCCGGGACAGGGAGGAAAACTGTTTTTT. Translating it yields CSARDPGQGGKLFF.

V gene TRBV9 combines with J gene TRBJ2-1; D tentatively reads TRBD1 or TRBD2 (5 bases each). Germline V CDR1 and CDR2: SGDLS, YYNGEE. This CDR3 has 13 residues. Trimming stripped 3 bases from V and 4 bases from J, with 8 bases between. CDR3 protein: CASSGDDYNEQFF. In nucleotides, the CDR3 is TGTGCCAGCAGCGGGGACGATTACAATGAGCAGTTCTTC.

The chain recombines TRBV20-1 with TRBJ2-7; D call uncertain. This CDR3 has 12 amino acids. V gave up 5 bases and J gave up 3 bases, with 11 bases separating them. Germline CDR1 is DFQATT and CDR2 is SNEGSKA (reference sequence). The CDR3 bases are TGCAGTGCTTCGGCTGTTAACTACGAGCAGTACTTC. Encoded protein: CSASAVNYEQYF.

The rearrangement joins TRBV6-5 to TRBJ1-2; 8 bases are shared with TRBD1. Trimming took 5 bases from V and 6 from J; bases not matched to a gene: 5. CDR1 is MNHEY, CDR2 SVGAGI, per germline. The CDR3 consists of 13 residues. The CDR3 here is CASSRQGSDGYTF. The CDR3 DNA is TGTGCCAGCAGTAGACAGGGGTCGGATGGCTACACCTTC.